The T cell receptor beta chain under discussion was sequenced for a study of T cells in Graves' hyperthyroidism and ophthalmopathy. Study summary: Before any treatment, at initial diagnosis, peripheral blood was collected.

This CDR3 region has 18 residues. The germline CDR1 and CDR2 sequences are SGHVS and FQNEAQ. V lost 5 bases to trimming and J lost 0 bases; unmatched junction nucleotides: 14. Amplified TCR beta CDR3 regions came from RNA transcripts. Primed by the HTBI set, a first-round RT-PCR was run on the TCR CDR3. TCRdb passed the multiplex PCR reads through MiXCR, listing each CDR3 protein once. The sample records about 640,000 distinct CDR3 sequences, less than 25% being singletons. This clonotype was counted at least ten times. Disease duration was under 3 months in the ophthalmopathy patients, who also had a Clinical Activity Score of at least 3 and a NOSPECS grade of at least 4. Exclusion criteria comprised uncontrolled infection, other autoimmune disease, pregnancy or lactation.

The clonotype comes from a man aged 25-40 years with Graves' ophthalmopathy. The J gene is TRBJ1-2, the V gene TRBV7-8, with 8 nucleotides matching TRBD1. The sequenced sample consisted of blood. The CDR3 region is CASSIRSRGPLTNYGYTF. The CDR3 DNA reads TGTGCCAGCAGCATACGTAGCAGGGGGCCTTTAACTAACTATGGCTACACCTTC.